The text below deals with one T cell receptor beta chain. The antigen is not known. The method was immunoSEQ multiplex PCR; TCRdb's version includes in-frame clones alone and lacks a portion of them. The sample includes some 2,000,000 clones, approximately 94% of them seen just once. The data stem from a study of shared clonotypes between healthy human individuals. Across the study: There were three CD4 naive, three CD4 memory, two CD8 naive and one CD8 memory plates per donor.

General study results and limits: The diversity represented, both genetic and in exposure history, was limited by few donors.

CDR1 SGHKS and CDR2 YYEKEE come from the germline V gene (reference sequence). The V gene end was trimmed by 3 bases and the J gene end by 3 bases; junction bases not matched to a gene: 9. The CDR3 sequence is 15 residues long. The gene calls are TRBV5-5 and TRBJ2-7; 7 bases are a match to TRBD1. Sequenced: naive CD4+ T cells sorted from blood. As to subset: CD45RA+ positively selected. The source is a young man in good health. CDR3 sequence reads: CASSSSGTEIYEQYF. The DNA for the CDR3 is TGTGCCAGCAGCTCGTCCGGGACAGAGATCTACGAGCAGTACTTC.